The 9 T cell receptor beta chains presented below share a single source sample, sequenced in a study of cytomegalovirus exposure and HLA in healthy donors. Some clones are missing from TCRdb's copy, which holds only in-frame ones; the method was immunoSEQ multiplex PCR. The table includes 45,000 or so clones, approximately 94% detected once. The sequencing sample was made of PBMCs. Receptors originate from a woman under 30 in good health and CMV-seronegative.

The CDR3 DNA is TGTGCCAGCAGTTACTCTGAGACGGGAGGAAACACCATATATTTT. Its protein product is CASSYSETGGNTIYF. This chain uses TRBV6-5 with TRBJ1-3, with D unclear. This CDR3 has 15 residues. Trimming left V 0 bases short and J 4 bases short, with 10 bases between. The V gene's germline CDR1 is MNHEY and CDR2 SVGAGI.

The chain employs TRBV30 and TRBJ2-2, with TRBD1 identical over 7 bases. The CDR3 loop spans 15 amino acids. After removal of 3 bases from V and 3 bases from J, the junction contained 7 bases not matched to a gene. Looked up from germline, CDR1 is GTSNPN and CDR2 is SVGIG (reference sequence). CDR3 protein: CAWRNDRDHTGELFF. CDR3 sequence (DNA): TGTGCCTGGAGGAATGACAGGGACCACACCGGGGAGCTGTTTTTT.

The J gene is TRBJ1-1, the V gene TRBV5-5, with TRBD1 matching 7 bases. V lost 5 bases, J lost 11 bases, and 9 bases stayed unmatched. Germline V gives CDR1 SGHKS, CDR2 YYEKEE (reference sequence). The CDR3 sequence is 12 residues long. CDR3 residues: CASRERQGLAFF. The CDR3, as DNA: TGTGCCAGCAGAGAGAGACAGGGTTTGGCTTTCTTT.

This chain uses TRBV28 with TRBJ2-7; 7 positions match TRBD2. The CDR3 is made up of 13 amino acids. In germline, CDR1 is MDHEN, CDR2 SYDVKM. Losses at the gene ends were 6 bases for V and 0 bases for J; bases not matched to a gene: 2. In DNA form, the CDR3 reads TGTGCCAGCAGCGGCGGGAGCTCCTACGAGCAGTACTTC. Translated, it gives CASSGGSSYEQYF.

A single count supports this clone. J is TRBJ2-2 and V is TRBV9; 9 positions agree with TRBD1. The CDR3 covers 16 residues. V was clipped by 4 bases and J by 0 bases; unmatched bases: 4. Germline assignment: CDR1 SGDLS and CDR2 YYNGEE. Here the CDR3 DNA reads TGTGCCAGCAGCTCCCGGACAGGGGCGAACACCGGGGAGCTGTTTTTT. Amino acid sequence: CASSSRTGANTGELFF.

This clone has a handful of counts. The chain recombines TRBV6-4 with TRBJ2-2; the D gene is possibly TRBD2 (6 bases). CDR3 length equals 15 residues. V gave up 3 bases and J gave up 1 base, with 9 bases separating them. Germline V CDR1 and CDR2: MRHNA, SNTAGT. The CDR3, as DNA: TGTGCCAGCAGTGAATGGGGAGGGAACACCGGGGAGCTGTTTTTT. This codes for CASSEWGGNTGELFF.

V usage is TRBV18 and J usage is TRBJ1-4; a possible D gene is TRBD1 (6 bases). CDR3 length: 15 residues. V was shortened by 3 bases and J by 8 bases, with 16 bases between the two germline ends. Germline values: CDR1 KGHSH, CDR2 LQKENI. The CDR3 sequence is CASSPDSKQGEKLFF. CDR3 nucleotide sequence: TGTGCCAGCTCACCCGACAGTAAACAGGGCGAAAAACTGTTTTTT.

This rearrangement joins TRBV10-2 to TRBJ1-2; unclear D gene. The germline CDR1 and CDR2 sequences are WSHSY and SAAADI. The CDR3 length is 12 residues. Trimming pared 8 bases from V and 6 bases from J, leaving 13 bases between. The CDR3 loop is CASREGSDGYTF. The DNA of the CDR3 is TGCGCCAGCCGGGAGGGTAGTGATGGCTACACCTTC.

This sequence joins TRBV19 and TRBJ1-3, with TRBD1 matching 7 bases. Trimming at V came to 8 bases and at J to 1 base, leaving 2 bases not matched to a gene. This CDR3 comprises 13 residues. Germline CDR1 and CDR2: LNHDA and SQIVND (reference sequence). The CDR3 loop is CASATGSGNTIYF. Written as DNA, the CDR3 is TGTGCCAGTGCGACAGGGTCTGGAAACACCATATATTTT.